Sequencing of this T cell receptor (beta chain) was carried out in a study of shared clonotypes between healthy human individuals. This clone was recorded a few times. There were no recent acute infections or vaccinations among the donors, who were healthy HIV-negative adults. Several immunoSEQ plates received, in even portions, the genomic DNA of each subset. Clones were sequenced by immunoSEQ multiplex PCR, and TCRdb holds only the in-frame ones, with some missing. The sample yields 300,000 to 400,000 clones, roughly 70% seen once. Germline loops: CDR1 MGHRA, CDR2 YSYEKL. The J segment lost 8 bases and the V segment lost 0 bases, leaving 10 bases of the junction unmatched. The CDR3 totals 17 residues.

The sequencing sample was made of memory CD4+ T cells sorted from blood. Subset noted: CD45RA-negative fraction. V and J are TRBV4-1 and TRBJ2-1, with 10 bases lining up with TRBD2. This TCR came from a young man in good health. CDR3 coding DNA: TGCGCCAGCAGCCAAGAAGCAGCGGGAGGGCCTAAAGATGAGCAGTTCTTC. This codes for CASSQEAAGGPKDEQFF.